Listed here are 3 T cell receptor beta chains from one sample, sequenced in a study of naive and memory T cell subsets. Points from the study as a whole: Especially in CD8 cells, naive repertoires contained a few larger clonotypes, possibly CD45RA-re-expressing memory cells.

An equimolar mix of two oligonucleotides served as the beta constant-region primer for TRBC1 and TRBC2. Nested alpha and beta constant-region primers with the SP2 primer drove four PCR rounds on ligated cDNA. Each CDR3 protein gets one entry after TCRdb re-called the UMI-ligation and nested PCR reads with MiXCR. This repertoire shows approximately 150,000 distinct CDR3 sequences, approximately 18% found once; its top ten account for approximately 0.63%. Antigens for these TCRs are unknown. Sequencing was performed on naive CD8+ T cells from blood. The source is a human donor in good health.

V and J are TRBV29-1 and TRBJ2-2, with 8 bases that match TRBD2. CDR1 and CDR2 from the germline V gene are SQVTM and ANQGSEA. The CDR3 is 15 residues long. V dropped 4 bases and J dropped 7; count of bases not matched to a gene: 11. CDR3 bases: TGCAGCGTTGTGGGTAGCGGGACCTTGAGCGGGGAGCTGTTTTTT. This sequence encodes CSVVGSGTLSGELFF.

This clonotype appeared a few times. The rearrangement links TRBV6-5 to TRBJ2-7, with 10 bases matching TRBD1. Germline values: CDR1 MNHEY, CDR2 SVGAGI. Unmatched junction bases numbered 8, after V lost 6 bases and J lost 6 bases. The CDR3 covers 14 residues. CDR3 coding DNA: TGTGCCAGCAGACCCGGGACAGGGGATCGCGAGCAGTACTTC. It codes for CASRPGTGDREQYF.

The DNA of the CDR3 is TGTGCCAGCAGTTTAAACCCGGGCGTGCTATACAATGAGCAGTTCTTC. This codes for CASSLNPGVLYNEQFF. The chain couples TRBV27 to TRBJ2-1; D not resolved. V was trimmed by 2 bases and J by 4 bases, leaving 15 bases between them. The germline V gene encodes CDR1 MNHEY and CDR2 SMNVEV (reference sequence). This CDR3 has 16 amino acids.